The text below deals with one T cell receptor (beta chain). The CDR3 sequence is 14 residues long. The V end was cut by 7 bases, the J end by 2 bases, with 12 bases between. Germline V gene data show CDR1 as LGHDT and CDR2 as YNNKEL (reference sequence). The data stem from a study of blood T cell repertoires in COVID-19. Overall study: In each case, the material was cDNA or gDNA derived from T cells, B-cell-depleted T cells, or PBMCs.

Methods used by the authors: Researchers report that nucleated cell counts were estimated from reference gene primer amplification. Data came from immunoSEQ multiplex PCR; TCRdb stores just in-frame clones and leaves some out. V, J and clone size are taken as reported in that table, and D and trimming were inferred from the DNA itself. The top ten clones hold 2.4% of a sample with roughly 140,000 clones, more than 85% of them seen once. The rearrangement links TRBV3-1 (or the pseudogene TRBV3-2) to TRBJ2-4, with D possibly being TRBD2 (6 bases). Material: peripheral blood. The sequence derives from a woman in her seventies with acute or convalescent COVID-19. The CDR3 loop is CASMLGGSKNIQYF. The CDR3 DNA reads TGTGCCAGCATGCTGGGGGGATCCAAAAACATTCAGTACTTC.